A selection of T cell receptor beta chains follows, all from one sample in a study of blood T cell repertoires in COVID-19. Data came from immunoSEQ multiplex PCR; TCRdb stores just in-frame clones and leaves some out. The table lists roughly 100,000 clones, 70% to 90% of them singletons. The specimen sequenced was peripheral blood. The receptors shown here come from a woman in her twenties or thirties with acute or convalescent COVID-19. Each CDR3 is given with its conserved first and last residue. Fields, in order: clone size, V gene, CDR3 protein. Size is stated for part of the rows, as once, few or many counts, or as a class when the clone is expanded.

. | TRBV11-2 | CASSLDLRQRNTEAFF
. | TRBV5-4 | CASSLGGLAGVTDTQYF
. | TRBV10-3 | CAITADSAYEQYF
. | TRBV2 | CASRWGGQPNQPQHF
. | TRBV6-5 | CASGGLAISDTQYF
. | TRBV30 | CAWIGPGHNYGYTF
. | TRBV7-9 | CASSRAEGRGEKLFF
. | TRBV5-6 | CASTTGSTDTQYF
. | TRBV10-3 | CATRETGDNQPQHF
. | TRBV10-3 | CAISSSGQGANYGYTF
. | TRBV10-3 | CAISEEFISRWNSGGRHEQFF
. | TRBV27 | CASSLKWGDQPQHF
once | TRBV6-5 | CASSISEGDIQYF
. | TRBV24-1 | CATTSGTGLLFF
. | TRBV29-1 | CSVVQGLSRLFF
once | TRBV18 | CASSPGGTGELFF